A selection of T cell receptor beta chains follows, all from one sample in a study of T-cell reconstitution after alpha-beta-depleted transplantation in children. Each CDR3 protein is one row after TCRdb ran MiXCR on the PCR reads. The sample has roughly 300,000 distinct CDR3 sequences; about a tenth are singletons. Sequenced here: PBMCs from the stem cell graft donor, sampled from the stem cell graft. Every receptor here comes from a human donor who donated a stem cell graft to a child with SCID. CDR3s leave out the opening cysteine and the closing phenylalanine or tryptophan. The D gene is left open where the match is weak.

D gene	V gene	J gene	CDR3 protein
-	TRBV12-3/TRBV12-4	TRBJ2-3	ASNAFGGADTQY
-	TRBV12-3/TRBV12-4	TRBJ1-1	ASSFSPYSEAF
-	TRBV28	TRBJ1-2	ASSPPRGYGYT
-	TRBV25-1	TRBJ2-2	ASRGPNTGELF
-	TRBV7-8	TRBJ2-2	ASSLGGFGELF
TRBD2	TRBV25-1	TRBJ2-5	ASRGSGGSQETQY
-	TRBV20-1	TRBJ2-5	SAREPGLRETQY
-	TRBV2	TRBJ1-5	ASSGDTTRPQH
TRBD1	TRBV20-1	TRBJ2-3	SAREGTGGAVRTDTQY
TRBD1	TRBV14	TRBJ2-2	ASRQGQTQAGELF
TRBD2	TRBV11-2	TRBJ2-3	ASSLDGRGGTDTQY
TRBD2	TRBV20-1	TRBJ2-5	SAGTRN
TRBD1	TRBV5-1	TRBJ1-4	ASSVVGQRNEKLF
TRBD2	TRBV5-1	TRBJ2-6	ASSLGSGESSGANVLT
-	TRBV20-1	TRBJ2-7	SARGRGSLEEQY
TRBD1	TRBV6-1	TRBJ1-5	ASSLLGQSNQPQH
-	TRBV7-8	TRBJ1-1	ASSSIKNRNTEAF